The 11 T cell receptor beta chains given below trace back to one sample, sequenced in a study of cytomegalovirus exposure and HLA in healthy donors. The PCR made use of 60 Vbeta and 13 Jbeta primers. Assay: immunoSEQ multiplex PCR; the TCRdb copy retains only in-frame clones and omits some. The table shows some 200,000 clones, with approximately 88% occurring only once. Specimen: PBMCs. All receptors derive from a boy aged 2-9 years in good health and CMV-seronegative.

This chain uses TRBV5-6 with TRBJ1-3, with D uncertain. V shed 0 bases and J shed 0 bases, with 7 bases lying between them. Germline CDR1 reads SGHDT; CDR2 reads YYEEEE. This CDR3 comprises 15 residues. CDR3 in amino acids: CASSLVGPSGNTIYF. CDR3 in DNA: TGTGCCAGCAGCTTGGTGGGCCCCTCTGGAAACACCATATATTTT.

The chain uses TRBV27 and TRBJ1-2; D is possibly TRBD1 (6 bases). The V gene's germline CDR1 is MNHEY and CDR2 SMNVEV (reference sequence). V was pared by 3 bases and J by 7 bases, with 9 bases between. The CDR3 loop spans 12 amino acids. This CDR3 is CASSLTGGGYTF. The CDR3 coding sequence is TGTGCCAGCAGTTTGACAGGTGGTGGCTACACCTTC.

This rearrangement joins TRBV2 to TRBJ2-7; tentatively, D is TRBD1 (5 bases). Germline loops: CDR1 SNHLY, CDR2 FYNNEI. The CDR3 has 13 residues. V was cut by 4 bases and J by 3 bases, with 10 bases left in between. CDR3 residues: CASSGEGHYEQYF. CDR3 nucleotide sequence: TGTGCCAGCAGTGGGGAAGGACACTACGAGCAGTACTTC.

The J gene is TRBJ2-7, the V gene TRBV27; 8 nucleotides line up with TRBD2. CDR3 length: 13 residues. Germline assignment: CDR1 MNHEY and CDR2 SMNVEV (reference sequence). The junction had 4 bases not matched to a gene; V was cut back by 3 bases and J by 6 bases. Here the CDR3 DNA reads TGTGCCAGCAGTTTCGCGGGGGGAACCGAGCAGTACTTC. Protein sequence: CASSFAGGTEQYF.

The chain is built from TRBV7-9 and TRBJ1-1, with D possibly matching TRBD1 (6 bases). CDR3 length equals 13 residues. The germline V gene encodes CDR1 SEHNR and CDR2 FQNEAQ (reference sequence). Deletions cut 1 base from V and 3 bases from J, with 6 bases between. This CDR3 reads CASSLEGDTEAFF. The CDR3 bases are TGTGCCAGCAGCTTAGAGGGGGACACTGAAGCTTTCTTT.

This clone was detected once. The J gene is TRBJ1-2, the V gene TRBV5-4; 10 nucleotides align to TRBD1. CDR3 length: 15 amino acids. With V trimmed by 4 bases and J by 4 bases, 7 bases remained unmatched. Looked up from germline, CDR1 is SGHNT and CDR2 is YYREEE (reference sequence). The CDR3 protein is CASSVGGTGVYGYTF. Written as DNA, the CDR3 is TGTGCCAGCAGCGTGGGGGGGACAGGGGTCTATGGCTACACCTTC. Looking up the rest from reference TRBV5-4 and TRBJ1-2 gives the full variable domain: ETGVTQSPTHLIKTRGQQVTLRCSSQSGHNTVSWYQQALGQGPQFIFQYYREEENGRGNFPPRFSGLQFPNYSSELNVNALELDDSALYLCASSVGGTGVYGYTFGSGTRLTVV.

The chain carries TRBV5-1 and TRBJ1-2; 7 bases fit TRBD1. The CDR3 contains 15 residues. V shed 2 bases and J 2 bases; nucleotides not matched to a gene: 6. Germline lookup yields CDR1 SGHRS and CDR2 YFSETQ. CDR3 coding DNA: TGCGCCAGCAGCTTCACAGACAGGGACAACTATGGCTACACCTTC. The encoded protein is CASSFTDRDNYGYTF.

The chain is built from TRBV7-8 and TRBJ2-5; D is possibly TRBD2 (6 bases). The germline V gene has CDR1 SGHVS and CDR2 FQNEAQ. Trimming cost V 5 bases and J 2 bases, with 30 bases left between them. The CDR3 sequence is 20 residues long. Here the CDR3 DNA reads TGTGCCAGCAGCGCGGGACTTCGGATTTCGTACCCCAAGGGACAAGAGACCCAGTACTTC. Translated, it gives CASSAGLRISYPKGQETQYF.

As for this clone: The sample carries other DNA sequences with the same CDR3. The J gene is TRBJ1-1, the V gene TRBV30; 7 nucleotides agree with TRBD1. CDR3 length: 14 residues. V shed 1 base and J 1 base; nucleotides not matched to a gene: 3. Germline CDR1 GTSNPN, CDR2 SVGIG (reference sequence). The CDR3 region is CAWSGGTENTEAFF. CDR3 in DNA: TGTGCCTGGAGTGGGGGGACAGAGAACACTGAAGCTTTCTTT.

J is TRBJ1-6 and V is TRBV30; a weak D match, TRBD1 (6 bases). The CDR3 runs 13 residues. Germline CDR1 is GTSNPN and CDR2 is SVGIG (reference sequence). The V gene lost 4 bases and the J gene lost 10 bases, with 14 bases spanning the gap. CDR3: CAWTYRDGSPLHF. The CDR3 DNA is TGTGCCTGGACCTACAGGGATGGATCACCCCTCCACTTT.

The rearrangement links TRBV28 to TRBJ1-1; D might be TRBD1 (5 bases). The V end lost 7 bases, the J end lost 3 bases, and 18 bases lay between the germline ends. The CDR3 has 15 amino acids. Germline V gene lookup returns CDR1 MDHEN and CDR2 SYDVKM. CDR3: CASTTPDRGYTEAFF. The CDR3 region has the DNA TGTGCCAGCACCACTCCCGATAGGGGTTACACTGAAGCTTTCTTT.